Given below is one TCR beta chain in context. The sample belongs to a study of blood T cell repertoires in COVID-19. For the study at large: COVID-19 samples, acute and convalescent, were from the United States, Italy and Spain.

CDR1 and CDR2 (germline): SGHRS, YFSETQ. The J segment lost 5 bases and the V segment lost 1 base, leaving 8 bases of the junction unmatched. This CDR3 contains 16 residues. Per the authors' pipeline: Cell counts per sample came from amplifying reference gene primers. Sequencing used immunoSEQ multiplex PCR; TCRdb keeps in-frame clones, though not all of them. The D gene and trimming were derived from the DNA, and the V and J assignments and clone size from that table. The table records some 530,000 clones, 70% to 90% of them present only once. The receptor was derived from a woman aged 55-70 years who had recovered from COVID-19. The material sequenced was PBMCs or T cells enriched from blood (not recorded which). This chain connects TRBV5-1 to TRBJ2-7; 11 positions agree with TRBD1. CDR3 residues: CASSLPGTGGKNEQYF. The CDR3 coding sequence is TGCGCCAGCAGCTTGCCCGGGACAGGGGGGAAGAACGAGCAGTACTTC.